The 5 T cell receptor beta chains below all came from one sample that was sequenced in a study of blood T cell repertoires in COVID-19. This table comes from immunoSEQ multiplex PCR, and its TCRdb copy is limited to in-frame clones, with some not included. Of 250,000 to 350,000 clones listed, 75% to 90% are singletons. The sequenced sample was peripheral blood. Receptors were obtained from a woman between 45 and 60 years old who had recovered from COVID-19.

This sequence joins TRBV7-6 and TRBJ1-1; 7 bases align to TRBD1. Germline CDR1 and CDR2: SGHVS and FNYEAQ. Trimming at V came to 5 bases and at J to 1 base, leaving 13 bases not matched to a gene. This CDR3 is built from 17 residues. The CDR3 DNA reads as TGTGCCAGCAGCCTACGGGACAGCTTAAGGGAGAACACTGAAGCTTTCTTT. Residues: CASSLRDSLRENTEAFF.

The rearrangement uses TRBV15 and TRBJ1-5; D may be TRBD1 (5 bases). Germline loops: CDR1 LNHNV, CDR2 YYDKDF (reference sequence). The CDR3 runs to 13 residues. The germline V and J ends were trimmed by 3 bases and 7 bases, with 10 bases remaining between them. The chain's CDR3 is CATSSSGLQPQHF. Written as DNA, the CDR3 is TGTGCCACCAGCAGCTCAGGGTTGCAGCCCCAGCATTTT.

The chain has TRBV6-6 and TRBJ2-7; 9 bases line up with TRBD1. The CDR3 consists of 17 residues. Germline trimming cut 5 bases from V and 3 bases from J; bases unmatched to any gene: 14. In germline, CDR1 is MNHNY, CDR2 SVGAGI (reference sequence). The DNA for the CDR3 is TGTGCCAGCAGTCCCCCCCGGGGACAGGGAATCAGCTACGAGCAGTACTTC. The encoded protein is CASSPPRGQGISYEQYF.

This clone was seen at least ten times. The V gene is TRBV30, the J gene TRBJ1-2, with a tentative D call TRBD1 (5 bases). The length of the CDR3 is 13 residues. The V gene lost 3 bases and the J gene lost 1 base, with 9 bases spanning the gap. From germline, CDR1 is GTSNPN and CDR2 SVGIG (reference sequence). The DNA for the CDR3 is TGTGCCTGGAGGGACATTTTTAACTATGGCTACACCTTC. It is translated as CAWRDIFNYGYTF.

This chain links TRBV7-2 with TRBJ2-1; 7 nucleotides line up with TRBD1. The CDR3 is 14 residues long. CDR1 is SGHTA and CDR2 is FQGNSA in the germline V gene. With 1 base clipped from V and 9 bases from J, the junction kept 6 bases outside the gene matches. The CDR3 nucleotides are TGTGCCAGCAGCTTAGGAGGGGGCGCGGTTGAGCAGTTCTTC. Protein sequence: CASSLGGGAVEQFF.